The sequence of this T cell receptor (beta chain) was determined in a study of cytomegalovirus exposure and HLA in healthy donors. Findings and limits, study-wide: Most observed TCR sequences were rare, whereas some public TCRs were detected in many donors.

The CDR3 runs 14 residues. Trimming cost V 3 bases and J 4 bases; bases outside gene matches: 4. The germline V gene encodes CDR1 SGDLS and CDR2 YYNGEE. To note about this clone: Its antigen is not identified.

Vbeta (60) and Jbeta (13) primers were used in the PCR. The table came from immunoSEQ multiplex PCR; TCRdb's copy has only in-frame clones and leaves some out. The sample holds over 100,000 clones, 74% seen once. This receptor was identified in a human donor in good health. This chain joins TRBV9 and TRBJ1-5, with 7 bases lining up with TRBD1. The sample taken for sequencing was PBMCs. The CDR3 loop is CASSETGWNQPQHF. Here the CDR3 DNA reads TGTGCCAGCAGCGAGACAGGGTGGAATCAGCCCCAGCATTTT.